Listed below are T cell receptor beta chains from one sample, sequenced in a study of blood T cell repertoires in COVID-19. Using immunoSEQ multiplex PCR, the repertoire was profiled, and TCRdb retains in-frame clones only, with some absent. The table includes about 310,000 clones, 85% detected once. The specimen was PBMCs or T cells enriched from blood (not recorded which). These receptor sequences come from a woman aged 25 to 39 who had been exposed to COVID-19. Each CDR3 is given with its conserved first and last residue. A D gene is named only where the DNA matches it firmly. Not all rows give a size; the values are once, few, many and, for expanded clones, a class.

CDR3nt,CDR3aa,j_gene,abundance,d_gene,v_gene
TGTGCCAGCAGTTATTGGACTAGCGGGGGAAGGTTAGATACGCAGTATTTT,CASSYWTSGGRLDTQYF,TRBJ2-3,NA,TRBD2,TRBV28
TGTGCCAGCAGCTCCGACCGACTCACAGATACGCAGTATTTT,CASSSDRLTDTQYF,TRBJ2-3,NA,NA,TRBV7-9
TGTGCCAGCTCACCACCGGCAGGGTCCTACGAGCAGTACTTC,CASSPPAGSYEQYF,TRBJ2-7,NA,NA,TRBV18
TGTGCCAGCAGTTTATGGACAGGGTCCTCTGGAAACACCATATATTTT,CASSLWTGSSGNTIYF,TRBJ1-3,NA,TRBD1,TRBV28
TGTGCCACCAGCGGAGACGGCGGCTACGAGCAGTACTTC,CATSGDGGYEQYF,TRBJ2-7,NA,NA,TRBV15
TGCAGCGCCGCGGACGGGAGGAACACTGAAGCTTTCTTT,CSAADGRNTEAFF,TRBJ1-1,NA,NA,TRBV29-1
TGTGCCAGCAGTTTATTCCCAGGAGGCGTCGGAGAGACCCAGTACTTC,CASSLFPGGVGETQYF,TRBJ2-5,NA,NA,TRBV27
TGCGCCAGCTCCGATGGACAGGTGGTGAACACTGAAGCTTTCTTT,CASSDGQVVNTEAFF,TRBJ1-1,NA,TRBD1,TRBV5-1
TGTGCCAGTAGGCTCGACAGGGGGCTCGATGGCTACACCTTC,CASRLDRGLDGYTF,TRBJ1-2,NA,TRBD1,TRBV19
TGTGCCAGCAGCGTAGGTCCAGGGCGGACTAACGGGGAGCTGTTTTTT,CASSVGPGRTNGELFF,TRBJ2-2,NA,NA,TRBV9
TGTGCCAGCAGCGTAACGTCGGCCGGGGAAAAACTGTTTTTT,CASSVTSAGEKLFF,TRBJ1-4,NA,NA,TRBV9
TGTGCCAGCAGCCAAGATTTAACCGGGCGGGGGACAGATACGCAGTATTTT,CASSQDLTGRGTDTQYF,TRBJ2-3,NA,TRBD2,TRBV3-1/TRBV3-2
TGTGCCAGCAGCCCGACAGGGAATGACGACGGCTACACCTTC,CASSPTGNDDGYTF,TRBJ1-2,NA,TRBD1,TRBV4-2
TGTGCCAGCAGTGAAGGGGAGGGTCAGCCCCAGCATTTT,CASSEGEGQPQHF,TRBJ1-5,NA,NA,TRBV6-1
TGTGCCAGCAGTTCAGACACCCGGGGGGGCTACACCTTC,CASSSDTRGGYTF,TRBJ1-2,NA,NA,TRBV28
TGTGCCAGCAGCTTTATCGGCCCCTTTGTCACAGGGGAGGCGGACAATGAGCAGTTCTTC,CASSFIGPFVTGEADNEQFF,TRBJ2-1,once,NA,TRBV7-3
TGTGCCTGGAGTGTAGGGGGGACTAGCACTGAGCAGTTCTTC,CAWSVGGTSTEQFF,TRBJ2-1,few,TRBD2,TRBV30
TGTGCCAGCAGCTTGTTACAGGGCACTCAGCCCCAGCATTTT,CASSLLQGTQPQHF,TRBJ1-5,NA,NA,TRBV5-8
TGTGCCAGCAGCTCCCCGGCCAGGCTCAACTATGGCTACACCTTC,CASSSPARLNYGYTF,TRBJ1-2,NA,NA,TRBV13
TGTGCCAGCAGCGTCGGCCCGGGACTAGCGGGAGAGACCCAGTACTTC,CASSVGPGLAGETQYF,TRBJ2-5,NA,TRBD2,TRBV9
TGTGCCAGCAGCTTAACGTCAGGACTCGCGAACATGAATGAGCAGTTCTTC,CASSLTSGLANMNEQFF,TRBJ2-1,NA,NA,TRBV7-3
TGCAGCGTTGGGGCCTCTGGAAACACCATATATTTT,CSVGASGNTIYF,TRBJ1-3,once,NA,TRBV29-1
TGTGCCAGCAGGAACCTAGCGGGGGAAACTGGTGAGCAGTTCTTC,CASRNLAGETGEQFF,TRBJ2-1,few,TRBD2,TRBV6-5
TGTGCCAGCAGCAATGTTCGCGGGGGGGAGAACACCGGGGAGCTGTTTTTT,CASSNVRGGENTGELFF,TRBJ2-2,NA,NA,TRBV21-1
TGTGCCAGCAGCCCTGGCACAGATACGCAGTATTTT,CASSPGTDTQYF,TRBJ2-3,NA,NA,TRBV9
TGTGCCAGCAGCGGATCCGGGGGAAGGAGAACTAATGAAAAACTGTTTTTT,CASSGSGGRRTNEKLFF,TRBJ1-4,few,NA,TRBV11-2
TGTGCCAGCAGTTTGCGAGGGGGCCAACTGTTTTTT,CASSLRGGQLFF,TRBJ1-4,once,TRBD1,TRBV28
TGTGCCAGCCCCCCGGGACTAGTCCCTACCGGGGAGCTGTTTTTT,CASPPGLVPTGELFF,TRBJ2-2,NA,TRBD2,TRBV6-5
TGCGCCAGCAGCCACGGACAGGCCACCTACGAGCAGTACTTC,CASSHGQATYEQYF,TRBJ2-7,NA,TRBD1,TRBV10-2
TGCGCCAGCAGCTTCGGACTGAACTACGAGCAGTACTTC,CASSFGLNYEQYF,TRBJ2-7,NA,NA,TRBV5-1
TGTGCCAGCAGTTCCCCACAGGGGGCGCATTCACCCCTCCACTTT,CASSSPQGAHSPLHF,TRBJ1-6,NA,TRBD1,TRBV28
TGTGCCCGGGGAAAGGGAGGGTCCAACACCGGGGAGCTGTTTTTT,CARGKGGSNTGELFF,TRBJ2-2,few,TRBD2,TRBV30